These 30 T cell receptor beta chains share one sample of origin, sequenced in a study of T cell changes during pregnancy in multiple sclerosis. Sequencing was performed with immunoSEQ multiplex PCR; in TCRdb, only in-frame clones are kept and a portion is missing. Of some 39,000 clones in the sample, 70% to 90% were seen once. Sequencing used CD8+ T cells from peripheral blood mononuclear cells, obtained in the first trimester of pregnancy. Source of these receptors: a female donor with multiple sclerosis, enrolled in a pregnancy study.

This clone has a single count. The rearrangement joins TRBV5-6 to TRBJ2-3; 7 bases line up with TRBD2. Germline-derived CDR1 and CDR2 are SGHDT and YYEEEE. The CDR3 totals 14 residues. The V segment lost 3 bases and the J segment 2 bases; nucleotides outside the gene matches: 3. The CDR3 nucleotides are TGTGCCAGCAGCTGGGGGACTACCACAGATACGCAGTATTTT. Translated: CASSWGTTTDTQYF.

This chain joins TRBV11-2 and TRBJ2-7; TRBD2 matches 11 bases. V dropped 1 base and J dropped 0; count of bases not matched to a gene: 8. This CDR3 is built from 18 residues. CDR1 is SGHAT, CDR2 FQNNGV, per germline. DNA of the CDR3: TGTGCCAGCAGCTTAGGGTTTACTAGCGGGGGACCCTCCTACGAGCAGTACTTC. Protein: CASSLGFTSGGPSYEQYF.

The rearrangement uses TRBV9 and TRBJ2-2; 8 nucleotides agree with TRBD1. Losses at the gene ends were 2 bases for V and 4 bases for J; bases not matched to a gene: 1. Germline CDR1 reads SGDLS; CDR2 reads YYNGEE. CDR3 size: 14 residues. In DNA, the CDR3 is TGTGCCAGCAGCGTTGGGACAGGCACCGGGGAGCTGTTTTTT. Its protein is CASSVGTGTGELFF.

This clone was observed a few times. The genes are TRBV6-6 and TRBJ1-6; TRBD1 matches at 9 bases. The trim removed 4 bases at V and 3 bases at J, leaving 1 base unmatched. This CDR3 has 15 residues. Germline CDR1 and CDR2: MNHNY and SVGAGI (reference sequence). In DNA form, the CDR3 reads TGTGCCAGCAGTTCGACAGGGGGCTATAATTCACCCCTCCACTTT. Translating gives CASSSTGGYNSPLHF.

This sequence joins TRBV29-1 and TRBJ1-2; no definite D call. Deletions cut 6 bases from V and 5 bases from J, with 7 bases between. The CDR3 covers 10 residues. The germline V gene encodes CDR1 SQVTM and CDR2 ANQGSEA. DNA for the CDR3: TGCAGCGTACTTAAGTATGGCTACACCTTC. Translated, it gives CSVLKYGYTF.

The J gene is TRBJ2-1, the V gene TRBV27, with 9 nucleotides matching TRBD2. V lost 5 bases and J lost 9; bases outside the gene matches: 11. Germline lookup yields CDR1 MNHEY and CDR2 SMNVEV (reference sequence). CDR3 length: 15 amino acids. The CDR3 loop is CASSPFGAGGTEQFF. The CDR3 nucleotides are TGTGCCAGCAGTCCCTTTGGAGCGGGGGGCACTGAGCAGTTCTTC.

CDR3 nucleotide sequence: TGCGCCAGCAGTGAAGGGACAGGGGCGCTACTCACCTACGAGCAGTACTTC. As protein: CASSEGTGALLTYEQYF. This rearrangement joins TRBV10-1 to TRBJ2-7, with 10 bases identical to TRBD1. V lost 3 bases to trimming and J lost 2 bases; unmatched junction nucleotides: 10. The length of the CDR3 is 17 residues. The germline V gene has CDR1 WNHNN and CDR2 SYGVQD (reference sequence).

This chain connects TRBV4-3 to TRBJ2-5; TRBD2 matches 9 bases. V lost 0 bases and J lost 2; bases outside the gene matches: 7. The length of the CDR3 is 17 residues. From germline, CDR1 is LGHNA and CDR2 YSLEER. The CDR3 reads CASSQDRSGGPQETQYF. The CDR3, as DNA: TGCGCCAGCAGCCAAGATAGAAGCGGGGGGCCGCAAGAGACCCAGTACTTC.

This sequence joins TRBV4-3 and TRBJ2-3; 8 positions agree with TRBD2. Germline V CDR1 and CDR2: LGHNA, YSLEER. The CDR3 runs to 16 residues. J lost 3 bases, V lost 3 bases, and 8 bases had no gene match. CDR3 nucleotides: TGCGCCAGCAGCCAGGGGGCGGGGGGCCGTACAGATACGCAGTATTTT. This codes for CASSQGAGGRTDTQYF.

The chain carries TRBV5-4 and TRBJ2-7; 9 bases are shared with TRBD2. V lost 1 base to trimming and J lost 0 bases; unmatched junction nucleotides: 5. Germline V CDR1 and CDR2: SGHNT, YYREEE (reference sequence). This CDR3 has 16 amino acids. This chain's CDR3 is CASSLLASGASYEQYF. The CDR3 region has the DNA TGTGCCAGCAGCTTGTTGGCTAGCGGGGCCTCCTACGAGCAGTACTTC.

The CDR3 sequence: CASSQVATSYEQYF. CDR3 sequence (DNA): TGCGCCAGCAGCCAAGTCGCTACTTCCTACGAGCAGTACTTC. The chain is built from TRBV4-3 and TRBJ2-7; D uncertain. From germline, CDR1 is LGHNA and CDR2 YSLEER. CDR3 size: 14 residues. V lost 1 base to trimming and J lost 1 base, with 8 bases between them.

V gene TRBV13 combines with J gene TRBJ1-5; TRBD1 is a possible D gene (6 bases). Trimming shortened V by 0 bases and J by 5 bases, and 11 bases separated the two germline ends. CDR1 PRHDT and CDR2 FYEKMQ come from the germline V gene (reference sequence). The CDR3 totals 15 residues. CDR3 nucleotides: TGTGCCAGCAGCTTAGGCCGACAGGCTGATCAGCCCCAGCATTTT. Encoded protein: CASSLGRQADQPQHF.

The rearrangement uses TRBV7-8 and TRBJ2-2; 8 bases map to TRBD1. Trimming removed 8 bases from V and 6 bases from J; junction bases left unmatched: 5. Germline V gene data show CDR1 as SGHVS and CDR2 as FQNEAQ. The CDR3 is made up of 13 amino acids. Here the CDR3 DNA reads TGTGCCAGCTCCGACAGGGGCGCCGGGGAGCTGTTTTTT. It codes for CASSDRGAGELFF.

The rearrangement joins TRBV19 to TRBJ2-5; TRBD2 matches at 13 bases. The length of the CDR3 is 17 residues. Per germline, CDR1 LNHDA and CDR2 SQIVND (reference sequence). The junction had 9 bases not matched to a gene; V was cut back by 4 bases and J by 4 bases. CDR3 loop: CASSNRTSGGSLETQYF. The CDR3 bases are TGTGCCAGTAGTAACCGGACTAGCGGGGGATCATTAGAGACCCAGTACTTC.

The chain combines TRBV9 with TRBJ1-2; D unclear. This CDR3 region has 12 residues. V was trimmed by 4 bases and J by 8 bases, leaving 12 bases between them. In germline, CDR1 is SGDLS, CDR2 YYNGEE. DNA of the CDR3: TGTGCCAGCAGCAGCGAGAATTGGGGCTACACCTTC. Translated: CASSSENWGYTF.

The chain joins TRBV11-2 to TRBJ2-7, with no clear D. Trimming left V 1 base short and J 3 bases short, with 7 bases between. The CDR3 extends over 13 amino acids. The germline V gene has CDR1 SGHAT and CDR2 FQNNGV. CDR3 residues: CASSLGAVYEQYF. The CDR3 DNA follows: TGTGCCAGCAGCTTAGGGGCAGTCTACGAGCAGTACTTC.

The chain carries TRBV5-6 and TRBJ2-7; perhaps TRBD1 as D (6 bases). CDR1 is SGHDT, CDR2 YYEEEE, per germline. The CDR3 loop spans 15 amino acids. Trimming removed 2 bases at V and 0 bases at J, with 12 bases between. This CDR3 reads CASSFRTDSSYEQYF. In DNA form, the CDR3 reads TGTGCCAGCAGCTTCCGGACAGATAGCTCCTACGAGCAGTACTTC.

The chain employs TRBV10-2 and TRBJ2-2, with 7 bases lining up with TRBD1. Trimming at V came to 4 bases and at J to 3 bases, leaving 8 bases not matched to a gene. Germline CDR1 reads WSHSY; CDR2 reads SAAADI. The length of the CDR3 is 16 residues. The CDR3 DNA follows: TGCGCCAGCAGTGGGAAGGACAGGATAGACACCGGGGAGCTGTTTTTT. It encodes CASSGKDRIDTGELFF.

The chain joins TRBV9 to TRBJ2-1, with TRBD2 as a possible D gene (5 bases). CDR1 is SGDLS, CDR2 YYNGEE, per germline. The CDR3 spans 16 residues. V was trimmed by 2 bases and J by 0 bases, leaving 12 bases between them. The CDR3 region is CASSVRPGSSYNEQFF. The CDR3 DNA reads TGTGCCAGCAGCGTCAGGCCGGGGAGCTCCTACAATGAGCAGTTCTTC.

The chain joins TRBV11-2 to TRBJ2-7; D gene unclear. CDR3 length: 15 amino acids. The germline V gene encodes CDR1 SGHAT and CDR2 FQNNGV. V lost 0 bases and J 6 bases, leaving 15 bases between the germline ends. CDR3 DNA: TGTGCCAGCAGCTTAGATGCCGGGTTAATGGGCGAGCAGTACTTC. It translates to CASSLDAGLMGEQYF. The full variable domain, with the rest looked up from reference TRBV11-2 and TRBJ2-7, is EAGVAQSPRYKIIEKRQSVAFWCNPISGHATLYWYQQILGQGPKLLIQFQNNGVVDDSQLPKDRFSAERLKGVDSTLKIQPAKLEDSAVYLCASSLDAGLMGEQYFGPGTRLTVT.

Worth noting for this clone: This may be a read error, as it is one base from a much larger clone. This CDR3 is missing its conserved last phenylalanine or tryptophan, likely due to a read error. This chain connects TRBV6-4 to TRBJ1-1; 8 bases agree with TRBD1. The CDR3 length is 15 residues. Germline-derived CDR1 and CDR2 are MRHNA and SNTAGT. V shed 4 bases, J shed 4 bases, and the junction held 8 bases outside the gene matches. Written as DNA, the CDR3 is TGTGCCAGCAGTGCCTCGAACACAGGGGGCACTGAAGCTTTCCTT. It yields the protein CASSASNTGGTEAFL.

The sample holds one count of this clone. The CDR3 sequence is CASSFGGLEQYF. The CDR3 coding sequence is TGTGCCAGCAGCTTCGGGGGGCTAGAGCAGTACTTC. This chain links TRBV5-6 with TRBJ2-7, with a possible D match to TRBD2 (7 bases). The length of the CDR3 is 12 residues. The V and J ends lost 2 bases and 7 bases respectively, with 10 bases between them. Germline CDR1 reads SGHDT; CDR2 reads YYEEEE.

V is TRBV6-1 and J is TRBJ2-1; 8 positions match TRBD2. The germline gives CDR1 MNHNS, CDR2 SASEGT. The CDR3 totals 15 residues. Unmatched junction bases numbered 8, after V lost 4 bases and J lost 6 bases. The CDR3 protein is CASSGSAGEPNEQFF. For the CDR3, the DNA is TGTGCCAGCAGTGGGTCAGCGGGGGAACCCAATGAGCAGTTCTTC.

This clone has more than one count but fewer than ten. The chain combines TRBV28 with TRBJ1-6, with D possibly TRBD1 on 6 matching bases. This CDR3 region has 12 residues. The V gene's germline CDR1 is MDHEN and CDR2 SYDVKM. Between the trimmed V and J ends, which lost 5 bases and 12 bases, there was a span of 11 bases. The CDR3 is CASSLPRGPLHF. The CDR3 nucleotides are TGTGCCAGCAGTCTACCCAGGGGACCCCTCCACTTT.

The chain uses TRBV4-2 and TRBJ1-2, with TRBD1 matching 7 bases. In germline, CDR1 is LGHNA, CDR2 YNFKEQ. Losses at the gene ends were 6 bases for V and 8 bases for J; bases not matched to a gene: 15. The CDR3 has 15 amino acids. CDR3 sequence (DNA): TGTGCCAGCAGAGCATACAGGGGCCCCAAGCAGGGCTACACCTTC. This translates into CASRAYRGPKQGYTF.

This clone occurred once. The chain links TRBV9 to TRBJ1-6; tentative D call: TRBD1 (5 bases). The V end was cut by 1 base, the J end by 7 bases, with 12 bases between. The CDR3 covers 15 residues. Germline lookup yields CDR1 SGDLS and CDR2 YYNGEE. The CDR3 DNA reads as TGTGCCAGCAGCGTACAGGGCGCGCTAAATTCACCCCTCCACTTT. This translates into CASSVQGALNSPLHF.

The chain is built from TRBV7-2 and TRBJ2-7, with D unresolved. The CDR3 is 12 residues long. CDR1 SGHTA and CDR2 FQGNSA come from the germline V gene. The V end was cut by 5 bases, the J end by 1 base, with 6 bases between. CDR3 loop: CASSGDSYEQYF. The CDR3 DNA reads TGTGCCAGCAGCGGAGATTCCTACGAGCAGTACTTC.

The chain uses TRBV7-9 and TRBJ1-4; D is uncertain. The V and J ends lost 7 bases and 7 bases respectively, with 10 bases between them. CDR3 size: 12 residues. Looked up from germline, CDR1 is SEHNR and CDR2 is FQNEAQ (reference sequence). The CDR3 DNA reads as TGTGCCAGCAATGCCGACACTGAAAAACTGTTTTTT. Translating gives CASNADTEKLFF.

The chain uses TRBV11-2 and TRBJ1-1, with TRBD1 identical over 8 bases. The V and J ends lost 4 bases and 11 bases, in that order; junction bases with no gene match: 6. There are 12 residues in the CDR3. Germline V gene sequence: CDR1 SGHAT, CDR2 FQNNGV. The CDR3 DNA reads TGTGCCAGCAGCTCTCAGGGACAGGCGGCTTTCTTT. Translated: CASSSQGQAAFF.

This clone was detected a few times. The J gene is TRBJ2-1, the V gene TRBV6-4, with 7 bases matching TRBD1. In germline, CDR1 is MRHNA, CDR2 SNTAGT. This CDR3 has 15 residues. The junction had 5 bases not matched to a gene; V was cut back by 4 bases and J by 2 bases. This CDR3 is CASSAATGTYNEQFF. CDR3 sequence (DNA): TGTGCCAGCAGTGCCGCGACAGGGACCTACAATGAGCAGTTCTTC.